Following are 13 T cell receptor beta chains from one sample sequenced in a study of pediatric ulcerative colitis. Profiled with immunoSEQ multiplex PCR; TCRdb holds only in-frame clones, not every one. The repertoire holds some 14,000 clones, with approximately 90% as singletons. Sequencing used blood. Receptors originate from a boy aged 5 to 17 with moderate ulcerative colitis.

The chain carries TRBV2 and TRBJ2-1, with D perhaps TRBD2 (5 bases). V was clipped by 4 bases and J by 1 base, with 11 bases between them. The CDR3 loop spans 15 amino acids. Germline V gene lookup returns CDR1 SNHLY and CDR2 FYNNEI. In nucleotides, the CDR3 is TGTGCCAGCAGTGTGGTGGGAGTGTCCTACAATGAGCAGTTCTTC. Translation: CASSVVGVSYNEQFF.

In nucleotides, the CDR3 is TGTGCCAGTAGTCAGCGGGAGACCATCACCGGGGAGCTGTTTTTT. As protein: CASSQRETITGELFF. The chain joins TRBV19 to TRBJ2-2; 8 positions agree with TRBD2. The CDR3 contains 15 residues. Germline loops: CDR1 LNHDA, CDR2 SQIVND (reference sequence). V lost 5 bases and J lost 4; bases outside the gene matches: 6.

This clone was seen only once. The chain joins TRBV5-1 to TRBJ1-1; 8 bases align to TRBD1. Germline CDR1 and CDR2: SGHRS and YFSETQ. The CDR3 spans 15 residues. V lost 0 bases and J lost 1; bases outside the gene matches: 2. The CDR3 nucleotides read TGCGCCAGCAGCTTGGGACAGGGGACGAACACTGAAGCTTTCTTT. As protein: CASSLGQGTNTEAFF.

This clone was recorded once. The chain uses TRBV5-4 and TRBJ1-2; 11 nucleotides match TRBD1. J lost 4 bases, V lost 0 bases, and 5 bases had no gene match. Germline-derived CDR1 and CDR2 are SGHNT and YYREEE (reference sequence). This CDR3 is 16 amino acids long. CDR3 DNA sequence: TGTGCCAGCAGCTTGGGACCCGGACAGGGGGCCTATGGCTACACCTTC. Protein sequence: CASSLGPGQGAYGYTF. The full variable domain, its missing parts supplied by reference TRBV5-4 and TRBJ1-2, is ETGVTQSPTHLIKTRGQQVTLRCSSQSGHNTVSWYQQALGQGPQFIFQYYREEENGRGNFPPRFSGLQFPNYSSELNVNALELDDSALYLCASSLGPGQGAYGYTFGSGTRLTVV.

V gene TRBV5-1 combines with J gene TRBJ2-3, with a possible D match to TRBD2 (6 bases). Germline CDR1 reads SGHRS; CDR2 reads YFSETQ. The CDR3 loop spans 13 amino acids. V was shortened by 4 bases and J by 4 bases, with 10 bases between the two germline ends. The DNA for the CDR3 is TGCGCCAGCAGCCGGGAGACGGCAGATACGCAGTATTTT. Residues: CASSRETADTQYF.

The chain recombines TRBV7-2 with TRBJ2-3, with D uncertain. CDR1 is SGHTA and CDR2 is FQGNSA in the germline V gene. Trimming stripped 5 bases from V and 7 bases from J, with 16 bases between. This CDR3 contains 14 residues. CDR3 in DNA: TGTGCCAGCAGCCCCCCAGCGTCCATGTATACGCAGTATTTT. This gives the protein CASSPPASMYTQYF. The full variable domain, rest sourced from reference TRBV7-2 and TRBJ2-3, is GAGVSQSPSNKVTEKGKDVELRCDPISGHTALYWYRQSLGQGLEFLIYFQGNSAPDKSGLPSDRFSAERTGGSVSTLTIQRTQQEDSAVYLCASSPPASMYTQYFGPGTRLTVL.

V is TRBV19 and J is TRBJ2-5, with 11 bases identical to TRBD2. Germline CDR1 LNHDA, CDR2 SQIVND (reference sequence). The trim removed 4 bases at V and 0 bases at J, leaving 4 bases unmatched. This CDR3 region has 16 residues. The DNA for the CDR3 is TGTGCCAGTAGTAAGGGGACTAGCGGAGACCAAGAGACCCAGTACTTC. Translating it yields CASSKGTSGDQETQYF.

This chain joins TRBV29-1 and TRBJ2-1; a weak D match, TRBD2 (6 bases). The germline V gene encodes CDR1 SQVTM and CDR2 ANQGSEA. Trimming left V 5 bases short and J 5 bases short, with 7 bases between. The CDR3 consists of 11 residues. The CDR3 sequence is CSVTGDNEQFF. CDR3 DNA sequence: TGCAGCGTTACGGGAGACAATGAGCAGTTCTTC.

Here the CDR3 DNA reads TGTGCCAGTAGCGGGACTAGCGGGAGCGGGGAGGAGCAGTTCTTC. Residues: CASSGTSGSGEEQFF. V is TRBV19 and J is TRBJ2-1, with 14 bases matching TRBD2. The V gene's germline CDR1 is LNHDA and CDR2 SQIVND (reference sequence). The CDR3 spans 15 residues. The V segment lost 6 bases and the J segment 10 bases; nucleotides outside the gene matches: 8.

This sequence joins TRBV11-2 and TRBJ1-1; D gene ambiguous. Deletions cut 10 bases from V and 0 bases from J, with 9 bases between. CDR1 and CDR2 (germline): SGHAT, FQNNGV. The length of the CDR3 is 12 residues. The CDR3 loop reads CATRKMNTEAFF. The CDR3 nucleotides are TGTGCCACGAGGAAAATGAACACTGAAGCTTTCTTT.

This clone was observed a single time. The J gene is TRBJ1-2, the V gene TRBV4-1; D may be TRBD1 (6 bases). Trimming took 7 bases from V and 5 from J, leaving 17 bases between them. Germline assignment: CDR1 MGHRA and CDR2 YSYEKL. CDR3 size: 14 residues. CDR3 nucleotide sequence: TGCGCCAGCACAGGAACAGGGCTGGGGTATGGCTACACCTTC. Encoded protein: CASTGTGLGYGYTF.

This chain connects TRBV9 to TRBJ2-3, with TRBD1 identical over 7 bases. This CDR3 spans 16 amino acids. CDR1 and CDR2 (germline): SGDLS, YYNGEE. Germline trimming cut 3 bases from V and 6 bases from J; bases unmatched to any gene: 13. The CDR3 reads CASSARQGLMLDTQYF. In nucleotides, the CDR3 is TGTGCCAGCAGCGCAAGACAGGGTCTTATGTTGGATACGCAGTATTTT.

The chain recombines TRBV9 with TRBJ2-3; D is undetermined. V was clipped by 3 bases and J by 2 bases, with 16 bases between them. This CDR3 comprises 16 residues. CDR1 is SGDLS and CDR2 is YYNGEE in the germline V gene. As DNA, the CDR3 is TGTGCCAGCAGCGCGGCCGTTAGGGTGGACACAGATACGCAGTATTTT. Protein product: CASSAAVRVDTDTQYF.